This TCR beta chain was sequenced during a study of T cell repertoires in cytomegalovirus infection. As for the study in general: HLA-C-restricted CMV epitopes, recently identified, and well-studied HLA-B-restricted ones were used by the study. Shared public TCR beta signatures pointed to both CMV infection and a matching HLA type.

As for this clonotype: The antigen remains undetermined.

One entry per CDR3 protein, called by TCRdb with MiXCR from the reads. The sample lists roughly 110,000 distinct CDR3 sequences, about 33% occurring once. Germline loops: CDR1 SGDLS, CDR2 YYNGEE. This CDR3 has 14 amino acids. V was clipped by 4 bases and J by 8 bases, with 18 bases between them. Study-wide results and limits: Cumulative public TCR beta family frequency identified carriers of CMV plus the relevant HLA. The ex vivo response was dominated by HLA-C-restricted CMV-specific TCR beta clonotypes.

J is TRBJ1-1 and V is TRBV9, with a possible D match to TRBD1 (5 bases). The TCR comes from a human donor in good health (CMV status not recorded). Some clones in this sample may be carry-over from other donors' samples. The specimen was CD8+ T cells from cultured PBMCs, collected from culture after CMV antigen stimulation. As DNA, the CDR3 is TGTGCCAGCAGCCCCTCCGGGGGGAGTGAGGAAGCTTTCTTT. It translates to CASSPSGGSEEAFF.